The source of this TCR beta chain is a study of T cells after yellow fever vaccination (dated by TCRdb to between 2018 and 2021). Context from the whole study: Libraries from fractions with low cell numbers were prepared with the SMART-Seq v4 Ultra Low Input RNA kit. To track T-cell clones before and after primary and booster YFV17D yellow fever vaccination, bulk TCR alpha and beta repertoires were sequenced longitudinally. Two healthy male donors made up the cohort, one aged 18 to 30 years and the other aged 30 to 40 years. Bulk PBMC replicates and cell subsets were isolated from blood drawn at multiple timepoints before and after both primary and secondary immunization. The paper as a whole reports these results and caveats: Because the study included only a couple of donors, the extent to which the findings can be generalized is limited. FACS-sorted repertoires could contain abundant contaminating clonotypes from the bulk population, so computational filtering was required. The secondary T-cell response was found to be weaker but faster than the primary response, with a peak reached on day 5 rather than on day 15. After the booster, most of the clones that had expanded following primary vaccination were detected again (about 95% of CD4 and around 90% of CD8), which suggests that memory was broadly maintained. A small share of clonotypes was detected in both CD4 and CD8 compartments, with the overlap likely arising from convergent recombination.

TCR cDNA was synthesized by 5'RACE template switching, through which a universal primer site and unique molecular identifiers were introduced. Priming of cDNA synthesis was performed from both the TCR alpha and TCR beta constant segments. Library amplification involved two PCR steps, and the second step added sample barcodes and sequencing adapters. Libraries were sequenced on Illumina HiSeq 2500 (2x100 bp) or NovaSeq (2x150 bp). In the source study's methods: Demultiplexing of reads and collapsing into UMI consensus sequences were performed with MIGEC, and V(D)J alignment was carried out with MiXCR. Vaccine-responding clonotypes were defined with edgeR using replicate PBMC samples, requiring FDR below 0.01 and a log2 fold change above 5 up to day 15. Each bulk clonotype was labeled CD4 or CD8 based on which sequenced repertoire, CD4 or CD8, contained the clonotype at higher abundance. TCRdb reanalyzed the raw reads on its own, using fastp at Q25 for trimming and MiXCR for clone calling, and kept in-frame beta chains. A single entry per CDR3 protein holds the most common genes and DNA from its merged rows. It is TCRdb's table, rather than the study itself, that gives the V and J calls and clone size. The table for this sample lists approximately 300,000 distinct CDR3 sequences; roughly 9.4% of them were counted only once. The ten largest account for more than 15% of the sample.

The CDR3 runs 18 amino acids, cysteine and phenylalanine included. Just CDR3 DNA is preserved here, 54 bases in frame from base 1. V is pared back by 5 bases and J by 3 bases, with 25 bases lying between the germline termini. According to the study, the label for this sample's treatment or condition signals: live attenuated yellow fever vaccine strain. At every blood-draw timepoint, two biological replicates of bulk PBMCs were collected. PBMCs were isolated from peripheral blood using a standard Ficoll-Paque protocol. TriZol was used to extract RNA from bulk PBMCs, CD4 and CD8 fractions, and dextramer-positive and dextramer-negative fractions. A few counts support this clonotype. Its antigen remains unidentified. Per-base quality was not reported, and no clone a single base away is much larger than it.

The source is a man younger than 35 who received the YFV17D yellow fever vaccine. The sample consisted of PBMCs, taken on the day of the first yellow fever vaccination. In this chain, TRBV12-3 or TRBV12-4 is recombined with TRBJ1-1; no D segment can be confidently identified. The CDR3 corresponds to CASSDYGLGIGVDTEAFF. The sequenced DNA: TGTGCCAGCAGTGACTATGGACTGGGGATCGGGGTGGACACTGAAGCTTTCTTT.